This T cell receptor (beta chain) is drawn from a study of PD-L1 blockade in urothelial cancer (dated by TCRdb to 2016 to 2017). Notes on the research overall: Every patient began therapy in the mid-2010s and was given atezolizumab 1,200 mg intravenously every 3 weeks. About 90% of the roughly 29 patients were identified as males with urothelial cancer of bladder origin, and a prior smoking history was reported by 18 of 29 patients. An ECOG performance status of 0 or 1 was recorded for the patients, and 0 to 3 prior chemotherapy regimens had been received by the patients. Blood samples were analyzed 3 weeks after the start of treatment (second dose) and 6 weeks after the start of treatment. Blood samples gave a median of about 130,000 T cells and approximately 80,000 unique TCRs, with a median clonality of 0.080. The study, an exploratory multi-omic analysis, examined somatic, immune and clinical correlates of response to PD-L1 blockade with atezolizumab in urothelial cancer. TCR sequencing covered pretreatment tumor samples and matched, serially collected peripheral blood taken before and after atezolizumab treatment. Durable clinical benefit meant progression-free survival longer than 6 months, and TCR features were also tested against progression-free and overall survival. In the same patients who had TCR sequencing, pretreatment tumors also underwent whole exome sequencing and RNA sequencing. About 10 patients achieved durable clinical benefit and roughly 20 did not. Pretreatment blood TCR-seq was available for fewer than 30 patients, at least one posttreatment blood collection was obtained for approximately 24 patients, and tumor TCR-seq was available for approximately 24 patients.

To estimate absolute template abundance from read counts, synthetic TCR analog templates were spiked into each PCR. The immunoSEQ assay was used to amplify TCRbeta CDR3 regions from genomic DNA with bias-controlled V and J gene primers. Sequencing of rearranged TCRbeta segments was performed at approximately 20X coverage. Per the source publication's procedure: Clustering was used to correct sequencing errors, and CDR3s were annotated against IMGT to assign V, D and J genes. Downstream analyses used only productive TCRbeta rearrangements and left out out-of-frame or stop-codon sequences. To compute clonality, Shannon entropy was normalized by the log of the number of unique productive sequences and then subtracted from one. Fisher's exact test with Benjamini-Hochberg correction, using a cutoff of adjusted p below 0.01, was how clones that differed between time points or between blood and tumor were identified. TCRdb took over this immuneACCESS table, retaining in-frame rearrangements with V and J assigned. Such tables are incomplete; in checked studies, under half of the missing clones stem from an unresolved V gene, and the remainder is unexplained. Clonal size and the V and J genes are those of that table, whereas D and trimming came from the DNA. The sample records 95,000 to 100,000 clones, around 87% of which are singletons. In total, the top ten clones hold more than 1.5% of the sample.

What the research found in general, with its limitations: Small sample size (n ≈ 29) and many exploratory analyses mean the results are intended to be hypothesis-generating. At 3 weeks after the start of treatment, tumor-associated TCR clones in peripheral blood had expanded more in patients with durable benefit (n ≈ 24, p = 0.022). Improved progression-free and overall survival was associated with having pretreatment peripheral blood TCR clonality below the median.

Concerning this clone: No cognate antigen has been identified for it. It has no much larger one-base neighbor in the sample; base qualities were not kept.

Between the V and J ends, shortened by 6 bases and 7 bases respectively, the junction contains 12 bases. Measured from the cysteine to the phenylalanine, the CDR3 is 13 residues long. The read is trimmed to its CDR3 DNA, 39 bases read in frame from base 1. Reading the germline V gene gives CDR1 SNHLY and CDR2 FYNNEI. This specimen's time point label, per the study, means: pretreatment peripheral blood. The cohort comprised about 30 patients with locally advanced or metastatic urothelial carcinoma treated at Memorial Sloan Kettering on a trial protocol. Peripheral blood mononuclear cells were collected pretreatment and during treatment, at between 1 and 8 total time points per patient. The Qiagen DNeasy Blood extraction kit was used to purify genomic DNA from total PBMCs and tumor samples. Collected pretreatment and during treatment, PBMCs were isolated and stored as previously described.

The starting material was PBMCs, obtained around atezolizumab (anti-PD-L1) treatment. The chain is assembled from TRBV2 and TRBJ2-2, with a weak D call of TRBD1 (6 bases match). The sequence was obtained from a man aged 55 to 69 with urothelial cancer. The CDR3 in this case is CASRPGVGGELFF. At the DNA level, the sequence is TGTGCCAGCAGACCAGGGGTGGGCGGGGAGCTGTTTTTT.